Following are 26 T cell receptor beta chains from one sample sequenced in a study of regulatory T cells in long-lasting Graves disease. Sequencing libraries for TCR beta were prepared with iRepertoire HTBI primers and Arm-PCR of CDR3 regions. TCRdb re-called the multiplex PCR reads through MiXCR, storing one row per CDR3 protein. The sample gives 450,000 to 600,000 distinct CDR3 sequences, roughly 14% of which show up once; roughly 9.7% is in the top ten. Time point here: newly diagnosed GD, antithyroid drugs for less than 3 months. With RNA extracted from PBMCs as input, the TCR library was made. These data were also reused for a study on T cells in Graves' hyperthyroidism and ophthalmopathy.

The sample here was peripheral blood mononuclear cells (PBMCs), taken at new diagnosis, from a patient treated with antithyroid drugs. Receptors were obtained from a young man with Graves disease.

The CDR3 loop reads CASNGSGSGETQYF. The CDR3, as DNA: TGTGCCAGCAATGGAAGCGGGAGCGGAGAGACCCAGTACTTC. The chain is built from TRBV6-1 and TRBJ2-5; 8 bases agree with TRBD2. The CDR3 sequence is 14 residues long. The V segment lost 7 bases and the J segment 4 bases; nucleotides outside the gene matches: 8. Per germline, CDR1 MNHNS and CDR2 SASEGT.

With respect to this clonotype: A much larger clone differs by one base, so this may be a read error. The genes are TRBV7-3 and TRBJ2-1; TRBD2 matches at 12 bases. The CDR3 is made up of 17 amino acids. Trimming cost V 5 bases and J 5 bases; bases outside gene matches: 10. CDR1 and CDR2 from the germline V gene are SGHTA and FQGTGA. The CDR3 bases are TGTGCCAGCAGCCTCCACCCGACTAGCGGGAGAGACAATGAGCAGTTCTTC. Encoded protein: CASSLHPTSGRDNEQFF.

The chain joins TRBV5-4 to TRBJ2-5; 7 bases fit TRBD2. Germline V lookup: CDR1 SGHNT, CDR2 YYREEE (reference sequence). The CDR3 contains 12 residues. Here the CDR3 DNA reads TGTGCTTTGGGGGGGGTAGGGGAGACCCAGTACTTC. Translating gives CALGGVGETQYF.

Notes on this clonotype: A clone one base away is much larger, so this may be a read error. This chain uses TRBV7-2 with TRBJ2-2; no definite D call. Germline CDR1 reads SGHTA; CDR2 reads FQGNSA. The CDR3 length is 11 residues. The V end lost 4 bases, the J end lost 10 bases, and 7 bases lay between the germline ends. The CDR3 spells CASSWLQELFF. As DNA, the CDR3 is TGTGCCAGCAGCTGGCTTCAGGAGCTGTTTTTT. Full variable domain (rest looked up from reference TRBV7-2 and TRBJ2-2): GAGVSQSPSNKVTEKGKDVELRCDPISGHTALYWYRQSLGQGLEFLIYFQGNSAPDKSGLPSDRFSAERTGGSVSTLTIQRTQQEDSAVYLCASSWLQELFFGEGSRLTVL.

The sample holds many counts of this clonotype. The chain joins TRBV19 to TRBJ2-1; D ambiguous. The J call is in doubt because the DNA end fits TRBJ2-5 better. The germline V gene has CDR1 LNHDA and CDR2 SQIVND (reference sequence). This CDR3 is 15 amino acids long. The CDR3 region has the DNA TGTGCCAGTAGTATAGGTGGTGGCAGTCAAGAGACCCAGTACTTC. Protein sequence: CASSIGGGSQETQYF.

This clonotype was detected many times. The DNA of the CDR3 is TGCGCCAGCAGAGCCAGCGGGCCCTACAATGAGCAGTTCTTC. It specifies CASRASGPYNEQFF. The chain carries TRBV5-1 and TRBJ2-1; possible D gene TRBD2, 6 bases. CDR1 is SGHRS and CDR2 is YFSETQ in the germline V gene. This CDR3 has 14 amino acids. V lost 5 bases and J lost 2, with 11 bases in between.

On this clonotype itself: A much larger clone is a single base away; this may be a read error. J is TRBJ2-7 and V is TRBV6-1; TRBD1 matches 11 bases. The V and J ends lost 6 bases and 6 bases, in that order; junction bases with no gene match: 10. Germline V gene data show CDR1 as MNHNS and CDR2 as SASEGT. The CDR3 is 15 amino acids. CDR3 coding DNA: TGTGCCAGCAGATATGTCGGACAGGGGGCTTCCGAGCAGTACTTC. Residues: CASRYVGQGASEQYF.

The CDR3 protein is CASRDRRESNEQFF. The CDR3 nucleotides are TGTGCCAGCAGGGATAGGCGGGAATCTAATGAGCAGTTCTTC. This chain links TRBV6-1 with TRBJ2-1, with D tentatively TRBD2 (6 bases). This CDR3 has 14 residues. V lost 6 bases and J 7 bases, leaving 16 bases between the germline ends. Per the germline V gene, CDR1 is MNHNS and CDR2 is SASEGT.

The chain recombines TRBV7-2 with TRBJ2-1; possible D gene TRBD2, 6 bases. CDR1 and CDR2 (germline): SGHTA, FQGNSA. Trimming cost V 1 base and J 4 bases, with 11 bases left between them. The CDR3 spans 15 residues. The CDR3 DNA follows: TGTGCCAGCAGCTTAGAAGGGACTCTATACAATGAGCAGTTCTTC. This encodes CASSLEGTLYNEQFF.

This clonotype was counted at least ten times. CDR3 coding DNA: TGCAGCGTAGCACTTTACAGGGTTGGCGAGCAGTACTTC. This translates into CSVALYRVGEQYF. The chain carries TRBV29-1 and TRBJ2-7, with D maybe TRBD1 (6 bases). Germline CDR1 reads SQVTM; CDR2 reads ANQGSEA. CDR3 size: 13 residues. Trimming cost V 6 bases and J 6 bases, with 18 bases left between them.

The V gene is TRBV29-1, the J gene TRBJ2-1, with 14 bases fitting TRBD2. V trimming: 4 bases; J trimming: 6 bases; junction bases outside the gene matches: 11. The CDR3 is 17 residues long. Germline-derived CDR1 and CDR2 are SQVTM and ANQGSEA. CDR3 loop: CSVGLHGTSGSGNEQFF. CDR3 nucleotides: TGCAGCGTTGGACTGCACGGGACTAGCGGGAGCGGCAATGAGCAGTTCTTC.

There are a few counts of this clonotype. The chain uses TRBV5-1 and TRBJ2-7; 7 positions agree with TRBD1. The CDR3 covers 15 residues. From germline, CDR1 is SGHRS and CDR2 YFSETQ. V was pared by 2 bases and J by 6 bases, with 11 bases of the junction left unmatched. The chain's CDR3 is CASSFSRDRVSEQYF. Here the CDR3 DNA reads TGCGCCAGCAGCTTTTCCCGGGACAGAGTTAGCGAGCAGTACTTC.

The rearrangement links TRBV6-1 to TRBJ2-1; TRBD1 aligns across 10 bases. The CDR3 covers 17 residues. Per the germline V gene, CDR1 is MNHNS and CDR2 is SASEGT. V shed 7 bases, J shed 2 bases, and the junction held 11 bases outside the gene matches. The DNA for the CDR3 is TGTGCCAGCACCTACCAGGTCGGGACAGGGGCCTACAATGAGCAGTTCTTC. Translating it yields CASTYQVGTGAYNEQFF.

This clonotype was counted at least ten times. This chain joins TRBV12-3 or TRBV12-4 and TRBJ2-1; D unclear. Trimming took off 6 bases at V and 10 bases at J, with 7 bases between the two ends. This CDR3 comprises 10 residues. Here the CDR3 DNA reads TGTGCCAGCAGCCTCGAAGAGCAGTTCTTC. It is translated as CASSLEEQFF.

Details on this clonotype: A much larger clone differs by one base, so this may be a read error. The gene calls are TRBV12-3 or TRBV12-4 and TRBJ2-7; D possibly uses TRBD1 or TRBD2 (5 bases each). The last part of the DNA fits TRBJ2-5 better; the J call may be wrong. The CDR3 has 15 residues. CDR3 sequence (DNA): TGTGCCAGCAGCTCTCCCGGGACCGCGTTACGGACCCAGTACTTC. Translating gives CASSSPGTALRTQYF.

This clonotype was seen ten or more times. The chain carries TRBV11-2 and TRBJ2-3; unclear D gene. Germline V gene lookup returns CDR1 SGHAT and CDR2 FQNNGV. The V and J ends lost 1 base and 4 bases respectively, with 12 bases between them. The length of the CDR3 is 15 residues. For the CDR3, the DNA is TGTGCCAGCAGCTTAGCCCCGCTAGGCTCAGATACGCAGTATTTT. It is translated as CASSLAPLGSDTQYF.

The chain is built from TRBV7-9 and TRBJ2-7; TRBD2 matches 13 bases. This CDR3 contains 19 residues. Germline-derived CDR1 and CDR2 are SEHNR and FQNEAQ (reference sequence). The V segment lost 2 bases and the J segment 1 base; nucleotides outside the gene matches: 11. CDR3 protein: CASSLLTGGTSGKSYEQYF. CDR3 coding DNA: TGTGCCAGCAGCTTATTGACAGGGGGGACTAGCGGGAAATCCTACGAGCAGTACTTC.

J is TRBJ2-1 and V is TRBV7-8; D is perhaps TRBD2 (7 bases). In germline, CDR1 is SGHVS, CDR2 FQNEAQ. V was shortened by 11 bases and J by 2 bases, with 16 bases between the two germline ends. CDR3 length: 14 residues. The CDR3 protein is CAWGGRGAYNEQFF. CDR3 nucleotide sequence: TGTGCCTGGGGGGGGCGCGGTGCCTACAATGAGCAGTTCTTC.

About this clonotype: Germline and junction disagree at one end, which may indicate a read error. The chain couples TRBV6-4 to TRBJ1-5; unclear D gene. The germline gives CDR1 MRHNA, CDR2 SNTAGT. This CDR3 is built from 15 residues. The CDR3 sequence is CASSDSHYSYQPQHF. The CDR3 DNA follows: TGTGCCAGCAGTGACAGCCATTATAGCTATCAGCCCCAGCATTTT.

This clonotype was recorded many times. This chain links TRBV19 with TRBJ2-3; D unresolved. V was cut by 3 bases and J by 0 bases, with 7 bases left in between. CDR3 size: 14 residues. Germline assignment: CDR1 LNHDA and CDR2 SQIVND (reference sequence). Here the CDR3 DNA reads TGTGCCAGTAGTATCGCAGGCAGCACAGATACGCAGTATTTT. Amino acid sequence: CASSIAGSTDTQYF.

The chain joins TRBV7-3 to TRBJ2-1; D might be TRBD1 or TRBD2, each matching 6 bases. The CDR3 has 15 amino acids. Trimming removed 7 bases at V and 9 bases at J, with 22 bases between. CDR1 is SGHTA and CDR2 is FQGTGA in the germline V gene. CDR3 loop: CASNRGPAFSREQFF. The CDR3 region has the DNA TGTGCCAGCAACCGGGGGCCGGCCTTCTCTCGTGAGCAGTTCTTC.

This chain connects TRBV7-9 to TRBJ2-5; the D call may be TRBD1 or TRBD2 (5 bases each). Germline V lookup: CDR1 SEHNR, CDR2 FQNEAQ (reference sequence). The V end was cut by 8 bases, the J end by 5 bases, with 15 bases between. The CDR3 contains 13 residues. The CDR3 loop reads CASSRGEGETQYF. The CDR3 DNA reads as TGTGCCAGCTCTCGGGGAGAGGGGGAGACCCAGTACTTC.

The chain uses TRBV18 and TRBJ2-1; 10 bases are shared with TRBD1. The CDR3 totals 15 residues. Germline V gene lookup returns CDR1 KGHSH and CDR2 LQKENI. V dropped 3 bases and J dropped 12; count of bases not matched to a gene: 11. CDR3 sequence reads: CASSPGTGEISVQFF. CDR3 bases: TGTGCCAGCTCACCCGGGACAGGGGAGATAAGTGTGCAGTTCTTC. Complete variable domain (other parts from reference TRBV18 and TRBJ2-1): NAGVMQNPRHLVRRRGQEARLRCSPMKGHSHVYWYRQLPEEGLKFMVYLQKENIIDESGMPKERFSAEFPKEGPSILRIQQVVRGDSAAYFCASSPGTGEISVQFFGPGTRLTVL.

V usage is TRBV9 and J usage is TRBJ2-7; the D gene is possibly TRBD1 (5 bases). Trimming took 2 bases from V and 0 from J, leaving 9 bases between them. This CDR3 contains 14 residues. CDR1 is SGDLS and CDR2 is YYNGEE in the germline V gene. The CDR3 spells CASSVGPPSYEQYF. The CDR3 DNA is TGTGCCAGCAGCGTGGGGCCTCCCTCCTACGAGCAGTACTTC.

This clonotype was recorded many times. The V call is TRBV28, the J call TRBJ2-1, with TRBD2 identical over 12 bases. From germline, CDR1 is MDHEN and CDR2 SYDVKM. The trim removed 6 bases at V and 5 bases at J, leaving 5 bases unmatched. This CDR3 is 15 amino acids long. The CDR3 DNA follows: TGTGCCAGCAGACGATGGACTAGCGGGGACAATGAGCAGTTCTTC. Protein product: CASRRWTSGDNEQFF.

J is TRBJ1-2 and V is TRBV14, with 9 bases lining up with TRBD1. Trimming removed 3 bases from V and 5 bases from J; junction bases left unmatched: 7. CDR1 and CDR2 (germline): SGHDN, FVKESK. The CDR3 has 15 amino acids. The CDR3 here is CASSHDPGTGYGYTF. The DNA of the CDR3 is TGTGCCAGCAGCCACGACCCCGGGACAGGGTATGGCTACACCTTC.